These T cell receptor beta chains were read from a single sample in a study of shared clonotypes between healthy human individuals. Assay: immunoSEQ multiplex PCR; the TCRdb copy retains only in-frame clones and omits some. The repertoire includes hundreds of thousands of clones, approximately 95% of them detected once, and around 0.12% sits in the top ten. Sequencing used naive CD8+ T cells sorted from blood. Receptors originate from a woman aged 25 to 39 in good health. CDR3s include the opening cysteine and the closing phenylalanine or tryptophan. The D gene is left open where the match is weak. A row's size may be missing; if present it is once, few, many or a size class.

J gene | clone size | D gene | V gene | CDR3 protein | CDR3 DNA
TRBJ2-1 | . | TRBD2 | TRBV29-1 | CSDRTSGMYNEQFF | TGCAGCGACCGGACTAGCGGGATGTACAATGAGCAGTTCTTC
TRBJ2-7 | . | TRBD2 | TRBV27 | CASSPEAGLYEQYF | TGTGCCAGCAGTCCGGAAGCGGGGCTCTACGAGCAGTACTTC
TRBJ1-1 | . | . | TRBV7-9 | CASSFHRDLGGNEAFF | TGTGCCAGCAGCTTTCATCGGGATCTGGGGGGCAATGAAGCTTTCTTT
TRBJ2-3 | . | . | TRBV10-3 | CAISESEGTDTQYF | TGTGCCATCAGTGAGTCAGAGGGCACAGATACGCAGTATTTT
TRBJ2-7 | . | TRBD1 | TRBV27 | CASSLITGTGVAYEQYF | TGTGCCAGCAGCCTTATTACCGGGACAGGGGTGGCCTACGAGCAGTACTTC
TRBJ1-2 | . | . | TRBV9 | CASSGSGPTF | TGTGCCAGCAGCGGGTCCGGACCCACCTTC
TRBJ2-5 | . | . | TRBV7-9 | CASSSPDKSQETQYF | TGTGCCAGCAGCTCCCCAGATAAGTCCCAAGAGACCCAGTACTTC
TRBJ2-7 | . | TRBD2 | TRBV5-1 | CASSSVPGLAGGSVYEQYF | TGCGCCAGCAGCTCCGTCCCGGGACTAGCGGGAGGATCTGTCTACGAGCAGTACTTC
TRBJ1-5 | . | . | TRBV28 | CASSLFAAWEPQHF | TGTGCCAGCAGTTTATTCGCGGCTTGGGAGCCCCAGCATTTT
TRBJ2-3 | . | . | TRBV27 | CASRTGGFQTDTQYF | TGTGCCAGCAGGACCGGGGGATTTCAGACAGATACGCAGTATTTT
TRBJ1-1 | . | . | TRBV6-5 | CASTTRVGGSEAFF | TGTGCCAGCACCACCCGAGTTGGGGGCTCCGAAGCTTTCTTT
TRBJ1-5 | . | . | TRBV27 | CASSKQGNNQPQHF | TGTGCCAGCAGTAAACAGGGTAACAATCAGCCCCAGCATTTT
TRBJ1-1 | . | . | TRBV28 | CASSLLTAPIEAFF | TGTGCCAGCAGTTTACTGACAGCCCCAATAGAAGCTTTCTTT
TRBJ2-7 | . | TRBD1 | TRBV29-1 | CSVEGGQGHYEQYF | TGCAGCGTTGAAGGGGGACAGGGGCACTACGAGCAGTACTTC
TRBJ2-1 | . | TRBD1 | TRBV28 | CASSSFRDGQGLDNEQFF | TGTGCCAGCAGTTCATTTCGGGATGGACAGGGCTTAGACAATGAGCAGTTCTTC
TRBJ2-7 | once | . | TRBV2 | CASSVPAYEQYF | TGTGCCAGCAGTGTGCCAGCCTACGAGCAGTACTTC
TRBJ1-2 | . | TRBD1 | TRBV27 | CASSSVLTGGGYGYTF | TGTGCCAGCAGTTCGGTTCTTACAGGGGGCGGCTATGGCTACACCTTC
TRBJ2-1 | . | TRBD2 | TRBV6-6 | CASRRLAGGHNEQFF | TGTGCCAGCAGAAGACTAGCGGGAGGCCACAATGAGCAGTTCTTC
TRBJ2-2 | . | . | TRBV4-1 | CASSQDPSSGTGELFF | TGCGCCAGCAGCCAAGATCCTAGCTCGGGAACCGGGGAGCTGTTTTTT
TRBJ1-1 | . | . | TRBV14 | CASSQALVGAVNTEAFF | TGTGCCAGCAGCCAAGCCTTGGTAGGGGCTGTGAACACTGAAGCTTTCTTT
TRBJ2-5 | . | . | TRBV7-7 | CASSLPGETQYF | TGTGCCAGCAGCTTACCAGGGGAGACCCAGTACTTC
TRBJ1-4 | . | . | TRBV29-1 | CSVEDRVGGEKLFF | TGCAGCGTTGAAGATAGGGTCGGGGGCGAAAAACTGTTTTTT
TRBJ1-2 | once | TRBD1 | TRBV14 | CASSQGGTGGDLQRGYTF | TGTGCCAGCAGCCAAGGGGGGACAGGGGGCGATCTCCAACGTGGCTACACCTTC
TRBJ1-5 | . | TRBD1 | TRBV10-3 | CAIKAGGGQPQHF | TGTGCCATCAAGGCAGGGGGGGGTCAGCCCCAGCATTTT
TRBJ1-1 | . | . | TRBV15 | CATSRDWGGNTEAFF | TGTGCCACCAGCAGAGATTGGGGGGGGAACACTGAAGCTTTCTTT
TRBJ1-4 | . | TRBD1 | TRBV28 | CASSPPPGQTNEKLFF | TGTGCCAGCAGTCCCCCCCCGGGACAGACTAATGAAAAACTGTTTTTT
TRBJ2-2 | . | . | TRBV4-1 | CASSQPGTKTGELFF | TGCGCCAGCAGCCAGCCGGGCACCAAGACCGGGGAGCTGTTTTTT
TRBJ2-2 | . | . | TRBV28 | CASSLYGAGTGELFF | TGTGCCAGCAGTTTGTATGGGGCGGGCACCGGGGAGCTGTTTTTT
TRBJ2-1 | . | TRBD2 | TRBV7-7 | CASSSSGRPGSEQFF | TGTGCCAGCAGCTCGAGCGGGAGGCCGGGGAGTGAGCAGTTCTTC